The 5 T cell receptor beta chains reported below all come from one sample, sequenced in a study of T cell responses to AZD1222 COVID-19 vaccine. Data came from immunoSEQ multiplex PCR; TCRdb stores just in-frame clones and leaves some out. Of approximately 190,000 clones listed, almost 95% are singletons. Sequenced here: peripheral blood, sampled on day 0 of AZD1222 vaccination. These TCRs come from an adult in good health.

The chain carries TRBV9 and TRBJ1-1; TRBD1 might be the D (6 bases). The CDR3 length is 19 residues. The V end was cut by 4 bases, the J end by 0 bases, with 25 bases between. Germline loops: CDR1 SGDLS, CDR2 YYNGEE. The CDR3 spells CASSLTTRPTGAMNTEAFF. The CDR3 DNA is TGTGCCAGCAGCCTGACAACCAGACCGACAGGTGCCATGAACACTGAAGCTTTCTTT.

V gene TRBV29-1 combines with J gene TRBJ1-2, with a weak D call TRBD1 (6 bases). Looked up from germline, CDR1 is SQVTM and CDR2 is ANQGSEA. This CDR3 region has 16 residues. The ends were cut back, 0 bases at V and 4 bases at J, with 18 bases in the middle. The CDR3 loop reads CSVEDPSGAEFYGYTF. The DNA of the CDR3 is TGCAGCGTTGAAGATCCGTCAGGGGCCGAATTCTATGGCTACACCTTC.

J is TRBJ2-3 and V is TRBV28; TRBD1 matches at 7 bases. Germline V gene sequence: CDR1 MDHEN, CDR2 SYDVKM. The CDR3 is made up of 16 amino acids. The ends lost 5 bases at V and 2 bases at J; junction bases unmatched: 10. The CDR3 DNA follows: TGTGCCAGCAGTCCCCCGGAGGACAGGTTCACAGATACGCAGTATTTT. Residues: CASSPPEDRFTDTQYF.

The chain links TRBV19 to TRBJ2-1; possibly TRBD2 for D (5 bases). The germline V gene encodes CDR1 LNHDA and CDR2 SQIVND (reference sequence). The CDR3 has 14 residues. Trimming removed 1 base at V and 5 bases at J, with 9 bases between. The CDR3 loop reads CASSIGRQHNEQFF. CDR3 DNA sequence: TGTGCCAGTAGTATAGGGAGGCAGCACAATGAGCAGTTCTTC. The variable domain in full, with the rest retrieved from reference TRBV19 and TRBJ2-1, is DGGITQSPKYLFRKEGQNVTLSCEQNLNHDAMYWYRQDPGQGLRLIYYSQIVNDFQKGDIAEGYSVSREKKESFPLTVTSAQKNPTAFYLCASSIGRQHNEQFFGPGTRLTVL.

V usage is TRBV4-2 and J usage is TRBJ2-5; D gene uncertain. CDR1 is LGHNA and CDR2 is YNFKEQ in the germline V gene. The V end lost 1 base, the J end lost 1 base, and 10 bases lay between the germline ends. The CDR3 loop spans 15 amino acids. In DNA form, the CDR3 reads TGTGCCAGCAGCCAAGTACGTGGGGTCCAAGAGACCCAGTACTTC. It encodes CASSQVRGVQETQYF.